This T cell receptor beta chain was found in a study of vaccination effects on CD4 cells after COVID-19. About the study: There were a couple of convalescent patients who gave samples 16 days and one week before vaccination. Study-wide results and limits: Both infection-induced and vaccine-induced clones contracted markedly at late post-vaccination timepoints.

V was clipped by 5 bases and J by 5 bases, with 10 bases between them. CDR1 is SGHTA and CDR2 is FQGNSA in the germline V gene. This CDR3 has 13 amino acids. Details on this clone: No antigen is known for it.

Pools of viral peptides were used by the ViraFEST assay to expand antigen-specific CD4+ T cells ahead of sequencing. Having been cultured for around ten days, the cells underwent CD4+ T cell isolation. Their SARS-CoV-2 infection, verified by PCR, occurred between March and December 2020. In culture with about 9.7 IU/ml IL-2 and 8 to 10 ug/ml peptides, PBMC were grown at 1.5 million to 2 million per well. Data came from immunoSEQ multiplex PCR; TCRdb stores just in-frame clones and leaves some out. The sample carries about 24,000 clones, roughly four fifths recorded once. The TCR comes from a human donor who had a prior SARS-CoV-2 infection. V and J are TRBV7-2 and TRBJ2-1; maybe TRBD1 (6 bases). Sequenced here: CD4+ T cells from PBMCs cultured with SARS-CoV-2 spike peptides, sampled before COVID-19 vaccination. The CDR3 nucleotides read TGTGCCAGCAGCATAGGACAGAACAATGAGCAGTTCTTC. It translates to CASSIGQNNEQFF.